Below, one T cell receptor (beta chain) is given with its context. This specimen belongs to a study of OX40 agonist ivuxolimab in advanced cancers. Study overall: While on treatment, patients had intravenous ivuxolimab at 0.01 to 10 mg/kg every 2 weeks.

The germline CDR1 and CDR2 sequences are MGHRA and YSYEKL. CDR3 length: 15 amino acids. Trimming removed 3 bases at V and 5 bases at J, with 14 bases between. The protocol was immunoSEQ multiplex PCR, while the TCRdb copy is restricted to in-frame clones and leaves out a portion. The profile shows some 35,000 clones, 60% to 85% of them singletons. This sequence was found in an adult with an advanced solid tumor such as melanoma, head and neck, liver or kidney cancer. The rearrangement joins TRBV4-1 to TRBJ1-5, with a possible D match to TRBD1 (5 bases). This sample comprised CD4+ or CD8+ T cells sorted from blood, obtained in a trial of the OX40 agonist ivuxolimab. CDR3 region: CASSQGYRSDQPQHF. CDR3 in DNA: TGCGCCAGCAGCCAGGGGTACAGGTCGGATCAGCCCCAGCATTTT.